Included here is one T cell receptor (beta chain) sequence, with context. The sample comes from a study of blood T cell repertoires in COVID-19. Study as a whole: Italy, Spain and the United States were the sources of the convalescent and acute COVID-19 samples. PBMCs, B-cell-depleted T cells, or T cells were the source of the cDNA or gDNA that made up the material.

Between the trimmed V and J ends, which lost 3 bases and 8 bases, there was a span of 10 bases. The CDR3 sequence is 12 residues long. Germline CDR1 is LGHNA and CDR2 is YSLEER. Per the study methods: Reference gene primer amplification in the assay estimated nucleated cell counts. Measured with immunoSEQ multiplex PCR; TCRdb has only the in-frame clones, and not every one. The V and J calls and clone size come from that table; D and trimming were worked out from the DNA. The table records more than 6,500 clones, around 88% of them present only once. Sequencing input: peripheral blood. V usage is TRBV4-3 and J usage is TRBJ1-2; TRBD1 might be the D (5 bases). The sequence derives from a woman in her sixties or seventies with active COVID-19. The CDR3 coding sequence is TGCGCCAGCAGCCAGAGAAGGGGCGGCTACACCTTC. It specifies CASSQRRGGYTF.